A selection of T cell receptor beta chains follows, all from one sample in a study of T cells after yellow fever vaccination. TCRdb used MiXCR to reprocess the 5' RACE reads, holding one entry per CDR3 protein. This sample carries 140,000 to 150,000 distinct CDR3 sequences, under 8% of them seen once, and the ten largest clones take under 0.8%. The input for sequencing was CD4+ T cells sorted from PBMCs, taken 10 days after the yellow fever booster vaccination. The receptors come from a man aged 25 to 40 who received the YFV17D yellow fever vaccine. CDR3s include the opening cysteine and the closing phenylalanine or tryptophan. D genes are given only for firm matches. Size values are once, few and many counts, or a class for expanded clones, and some rows have none.

J gene: TRBJ2-4
D gene: NA
clone size: many
V gene: TRBV21-1
CDR3 protein: CASSNQGPPARYF
CDR3 DNA: TGTGCCAGCAGCAACCAGGGCCCCCCCGCGAGGTACTTC

J gene: TRBJ2-1
D gene: NA
clone size: many
V gene: TRBV9
CDR3 protein: CASSPIDPRFARGNEQFF
CDR3 DNA: TGTGCCAGCAGCCCCATCGACCCCCGTTTCGCGCGGGGCAATGAGCAGTTCTTC

J gene: TRBJ2-1
D gene: TRBD2
clone size: NA
V gene: TRBV7-9
CDR3 protein: CASSRTGTSGNEQFF
CDR3 DNA: TGTGCCAGCAGCAGAACCGGGACTAGCGGGAATGAGCAGTTCTTC

J gene: TRBJ2-5
D gene: NA
clone size: many
V gene: TRBV5-1
CDR3 protein: CASSARAAEDQYF
CDR3 DNA: TGCGCCAGCAGTGCCCGGGCGGCCGAAGACCAGTACTTC

J gene: TRBJ1-2
D gene: TRBD1
clone size: few
V gene: TRBV5-4
CDR3 protein: CASSFGRDRGLGYTF
CDR3 DNA: TGTGCCAGCAGCTTTGGCCGGGACAGGGGGCTCGGCTACACCTTC

J gene: TRBJ1-1
D gene: NA
clone size: NA
V gene: TRBV20-1
CDR3 protein: CSARSVNTEAFF
CDR3 DNA: TGCAGTGCTAGATCTGTGAACACTGAAGCTTTCTTT

J gene: TRBJ1-2
D gene: NA
clone size: NA
V gene: TRBV30
CDR3 protein: CAWTHPGHGYTF
CDR3 DNA: TGTGCCTGGACCCACCCCGGGCATGGCTACACCTTC

J gene: TRBJ2-3
D gene: NA
clone size: many
V gene: TRBV30
CDR3 protein: CAWSVPRLRSTDTQYF
CDR3 DNA: TGTGCCTGGAGTGTACCTAGGTTGAGGAGCACAGATACGCAGTATTTT

J gene: TRBJ2-1
D gene: NA
clone size: few
V gene: TRBV6-2/TRBV6-3
CDR3 protein: CASSYNGYNEQFF
CDR3 DNA: TGTGCCAGCAGTTACAATGGCTACAATGAGCAGTTCTTC

J gene: TRBJ2-7
D gene: NA
clone size: NA
V gene: TRBV13
CDR3 protein: CASSRTPSSYEQYF
CDR3 DNA: TGTGCCAGCAGCAGGACCCCTAGCAGTTACGAGCAGTACTTC

J gene: TRBJ1-5
D gene: NA
clone size: many
V gene: TRBV20-1
CDR3 protein: CSASKQGAQPQHF
CDR3 DNA: TGCAGTGCCAGTAAGCAGGGTGCTCAGCCCCAGCATTTT

J gene: TRBJ2-5
D gene: NA
clone size: many
V gene: TRBV29-1
CDR3 protein: CRSSGPGETQYF
CDR3 DNA: TGCAGATCAAGCGGGCCGGGGGAGACCCAGTACTTC

J gene: TRBJ2-7
D gene: NA
clone size: many
V gene: TRBV20-1
CDR3 protein: CSASYGRSYEQYF
CDR3 DNA: TGCAGTGCGTCTTATGGGCGTTCCTACGAGCAGTACTTC

J gene: TRBJ2-7
D gene: TRBD2
clone size: many
V gene: TRBV7-3
CDR3 protein: CASSLIVGGRGYEQYF
CDR3 DNA: TGTGCCAGCAGCTTAATCGTGGGCGGGAGGGGGTACGAGCAGTACTTC

J gene: TRBJ2-3
D gene: NA
clone size: NA
V gene: TRBV3-1
CDR3 protein: CACSQGVVSGTTDTQYF
CDR3 DNA: TGTGCCTGCAGCCAAGGGGTGGTTAGCGGAACCACAGATACGCAGTATTTT

J gene: TRBJ2-1
D gene: NA
clone size: NA
V gene: TRBV14
CDR3 protein: CASSKGPTSRNEQFF
CDR3 DNA: TGTGCCAGCAGCAAGGGACCGACTAGTAGGAATGAGCAGTTCTTC

J gene: TRBJ2-4
D gene: NA
clone size: many
V gene: TRBV27
CDR3 protein: CASSYTGKNIQYF
CDR3 DNA: TGTGCCAGCAGTTACACTGGGAAAAACATTCAGTACTTC

J gene: TRBJ2-7
D gene: NA
clone size: many
V gene: TRBV27
CDR3 protein: CASRTHPPGPAYEQYF
CDR3 DNA: TGTGCCAGCAGAACTCACCCCCCGGGACCCGCCTACGAGCAGTACTTC

J gene: TRBJ2-7
D gene: NA
clone size: many
V gene: TRBV5-5
CDR3 protein: CASSSESSYEQYF
CDR3 DNA: TGTGCCAGCAGCTCAGAGAGCTCCTACGAGCAGTACTTC

J gene: TRBJ2-2
D gene: TRBD1
clone size: many
V gene: TRBV29-1
CDR3 protein: CSARGQGNTGELFF
CDR3 DNA: TGCAGCGCCCGGGGACAGGGCAACACCGGGGAGCTGTTTTTT

J gene: TRBJ2-7
D gene: NA
clone size: many
V gene: TRBV7-9
CDR3 protein: CASSLPERSSYEQYF
CDR3 DNA: TGTGCCAGCAGCCTACCCGAGAGAAGCTCCTACGAGCAGTACTTC

J gene: TRBJ1-4
D gene: NA
clone size: few
V gene: TRBV5-1
CDR3 protein: CASSLEGFKEKLFF
CDR3 DNA: TGCGCCAGCAGCTTGGAGGGATTTAAGGAAAAACTGTTTTTT

J gene: TRBJ1-2
D gene: NA
clone size: few
V gene: TRBV7-2
CDR3 protein: CASSLDLGNGYTF
CDR3 DNA: TGTGCCAGCAGCTTAGACCTCGGGAATGGCTACACCTTC

J gene: TRBJ2-1
D gene: NA
clone size: many
V gene: TRBV29-1
CDR3 protein: CSVTTDVSYNEQFF
CDR3 DNA: TGCAGCGTAACCACGGACGTCTCCTACAATGAGCAGTTCTTC

J gene: TRBJ2-1
D gene: TRBD2
clone size: NA
V gene: TRBV7-6
CDR3 protein: CASSLPWTSVSTNDNEQFF
CDR3 DNA: TGTGCCAGCAGCTTACCTTGGACTAGCGTTTCTACAAACGACAATGAGCAGTTCTTC

J gene: TRBJ1-4
D gene: NA
clone size: few
V gene: TRBV30
CDR3 protein: CAWSNGGVEKLFF
CDR3 DNA: TGTGCCTGGAGTAACGGGGGGGTTGAAAAACTGTTTTTT

J gene: TRBJ1-5
D gene: TRBD1
clone size: NA
V gene: TRBV7-2
CDR3 protein: CASSQTQGAGQPQHF
CDR3 DNA: TGTGCCAGCAGCCAAACGCAGGGGGCAGGTCAGCCCCAGCATTTT

J gene: TRBJ1-1
D gene: TRBD1
clone size: few
V gene: TRBV7-9
CDR3 protein: CASSLTSGTGRTEAFF
CDR3 DNA: TGTGCCAGCAGCCTCACCTCAGGGACAGGTAGAACTGAAGCTTTCTTT

J gene: TRBJ1-1
D gene: TRBD1
clone size: few
V gene: TRBV5-5
CDR3 protein: CASSRLQGSLTEAFF
CDR3 DNA: TGTGCCAGCAGTCGATTACAGGGGTCCCTTACTGAAGCTTTCTTT

J gene: TRBJ2-5
D gene: TRBD1
clone size: NA
V gene: TRBV20-1
CDR3 protein: CSARIPGQDSQETQYF
CDR3 DNA: TGCAGTGCTAGAATACCGGGACAGGATTCGCAAGAGACCCAGTACTTC

J gene: TRBJ2-7
D gene: NA
clone size: many
V gene: TRBV29-1
CDR3 protein: CSVGAGPPYEQYF
CDR3 DNA: TGCAGCGTCGGGGCAGGGCCCCCCTACGAGCAGTACTTC

J gene: TRBJ2-3
D gene: NA
clone size: many
V gene: TRBV7-6
CDR3 protein: CASSPRTPPTDTQYF
CDR3 DNA: TGTGCCAGCAGTCCTCGGACACCGCCCACAGATACGCAGTATTTT

J gene: TRBJ2-7
D gene: TRBD1
clone size: few
V gene: TRBV12-3/TRBV12-4
CDR3 protein: CASSPGTAKYF
CDR3 DNA: TGTGCCAGCAGTCCAGGGACAGCTAAGTACTTC

J gene: TRBJ2-7
D gene: NA
clone size: many
V gene: TRBV27
CDR3 protein: CASSVDRLQEQYF
CDR3 DNA: TGTGCCAGCAGTGTAGACAGGCTTCAGGAGCAGTACTTC

J gene: TRBJ2-6
D gene: NA
clone size: many
V gene: TRBV27
CDR3 protein: CASSPPGRAGANVLTF
CDR3 DNA: TGTGCCAGCAGTCCCCCCGGCAGGGCTGGGGCCAACGTCCTGACTTTC

J gene: TRBJ2-2
D gene: TRBD2
clone size: many
V gene: TRBV30
CDR3 protein: CAGTLAGVTTGELFF
CDR3 DNA: TGTGCCGGGACCCTAGCGGGAGTGACCACCGGGGAGCTGTTTTTT

J gene: TRBJ2-7
D gene: NA
clone size: few
V gene: TRBV20-1
CDR3 protein: CSARDDPYEQYF
CDR3 DNA: TGCAGTGCTAGAGACGACCCCTACGAGCAGTACTTC

J gene: TRBJ1-5
D gene: NA
clone size: many
V gene: TRBV12-3/TRBV12-4
CDR3 protein: CASTPGGDQPQHF
CDR3 DNA: TGTGCCAGCACCCCTGGGGGGGATCAGCCCCAGCATTTT

J gene: TRBJ2-1
D gene: NA
clone size: many
V gene: TRBV7-3
CDR3 protein: CASSLGEVGGNEQFF
CDR3 DNA: TGTGCCAGCAGCTTGGGGGAGGTCGGGGGCAATGAGCAGTTCTTC

J gene: TRBJ1-5
D gene: NA
clone size: many
V gene: TRBV20-1
CDR3 protein: CSARRPRQNNQPQHF
CDR3 DNA: TGCAGTGCTAGACGCCCTCGGCAAAACAATCAGCCCCAGCATTTT

J gene: TRBJ2-1
D gene: TRBD2
clone size: NA
V gene: TRBV5-4
CDR3 protein: CASSLGLAGHYNEQFF
CDR3 DNA: TGTGCCAGCAGCCTAGGACTAGCGGGCCACTACAATGAGCAGTTCTTC

J gene: TRBJ2-7
D gene: TRBD2
clone size: many
V gene: TRBV18
CDR3 protein: CASSPTSGGEQYF
CDR3 DNA: TGTGCCAGCTCTCCGACTAGCGGGGGCGAGCAGTACTTC

J gene: TRBJ1-5
D gene: TRBD1
clone size: many
V gene: TRBV18
CDR3 protein: CASATGGNQPQHF
CDR3 DNA: TGTGCCAGCGCCACAGGGGGGAATCAGCCCCAGCATTTT

J gene: TRBJ2-4
D gene: TRBD2
clone size: many
V gene: TRBV7-2
CDR3 protein: CASSLSGRADKNIQYF
CDR3 DNA: TGTGCCAGCAGCCTGAGCGGGAGGGCTGACAAAAACATTCAGTACTTC

J gene: TRBJ2-3
D gene: TRBD1
clone size: many
V gene: TRBV12-3/TRBV12-4
CDR3 protein: CASSLYRGSTDTQYF
CDR3 DNA: TGTGCCAGCAGTTTATACAGGGGGAGTACAGATACGCAGTATTTT

J gene: TRBJ2-1
D gene: NA
clone size: many
V gene: TRBV30
CDR3 protein: CAYNKGGLSYNEQFF
CDR3 DNA: TGTGCTTACAACAAGGGGGGACTCTCCTACAATGAGCAGTTCTTC

J gene: TRBJ2-7
D gene: TRBD2
clone size: many
V gene: TRBV7-2
CDR3 protein: CASSFNSGAGSYEQYF
CDR3 DNA: TGTGCCAGCAGCTTTAATAGCGGGGCGGGTTCCTACGAGCAGTACTTC

J gene: TRBJ2-1
D gene: TRBD2
clone size: few
V gene: TRBV19
CDR3 protein: CASSSIAGGPRNEQFF
CDR3 DNA: TGTGCCAGTAGCTCTATAGCGGGAGGGCCGAGGAATGAGCAGTTCTTC

J gene: TRBJ2-3
D gene: TRBD2
clone size: many
V gene: TRBV7-2
CDR3 protein: CASSAGLAGNTDTQYF
CDR3 DNA: TGTGCCAGCAGCGCGGGACTAGCGGGGAACACAGATACGCAGTATTTT

J gene: TRBJ1-2
D gene: NA
clone size: many
V gene: TRBV3-1
CDR3 protein: CASSRKPGRSNYGYTF
CDR3 DNA: TGTGCCAGCAGCCGCAAGCCGGGACGGAGTAACTATGGCTACACCTTC

J gene: TRBJ2-7
D gene: TRBD1
clone size: many
V gene: TRBV15
CDR3 protein: CATSRDTGGAYEQYF
CDR3 DNA: TGTGCCACCAGCAGAGATACAGGGGGTGCCTACGAGCAGTACTTC

J gene: TRBJ2-7
D gene: NA
clone size: NA
V gene: TRBV1
CDR3 protein: CTSSQDIAGAHEQYF
CDR3 DNA: TGCACCAGCAGCCAGGATATAGCGGGAGCCCACGAGCAGTACTTC

J gene: TRBJ2-2
D gene: NA
clone size: many
V gene: TRBV5-1
CDR3 protein: CASSLGFGNTGELFF
CDR3 DNA: TGCGCCAGCAGCTTGGGGTTTGGGAACACCGGGGAGCTGTTTTTT